This is a list of T cell receptor beta chains from one sample in a study of EBV T-cell therapy then PD-1 blockade in nasopharyngeal carcinoma. TCRdb keeps only in-frame clones here, not all; method: immunoSEQ multiplex PCR. The sample yields 20,000 or so clones, about 80% seen once. The antigens for these receptors are not known. The sequencing here drew on CD8+ T cells from blood, taken at roughly day 280 from a patient whose treatment included autologous EBV-specific T cells and nivolumab. These receptors were obtained from a man in his forties with nasopharyngeal carcinoma. The CDR3 runs from the conserved cysteine through the conserved F or W. The D gene is left open where the match is weak. Expanded clones are given a class, and other clones once, few, many or no size at all.

v_gene	d_gene	j_gene	abundance	CDR3aa	CDR3nt
TRBV19	-	TRBJ1-1	-	CASSQGMNTEAFF	TGTGCCAGTAGCCAGGGTATGAACACTGAAGCTTTCTTT
TRBV5-6	-	TRBJ1-2	-	CASSLGIYGYTF	TGTGCCAGCAGCTTAGGCATCTATGGCTACACCTTC
TRBV7-5	-	TRBJ1-5	-	CVRSNEKERDTNQPQHF	TGTGTCAGAAGCAACGAAAAGGAACGGGACACCAATCAGCCCCAGCATTTT
TRBV15	-	TRBJ2-7	-	CATSIDIDPTYEQYF	TGTGCCACCAGCATCGACATCGACCCCACCTACGAGCAGTACTTC
TRBV4-1	-	TRBJ2-7	-	CASSLQGTSYEQYF	TGCGCCAGCAGCTTACAGGGAACCTCCTACGAGCAGTACTTC
TRBV10-3	-	TRBJ1-5	-	CAISESDIIGNQPQHF	TGTGCCATCAGTGAGTCGGACATTATCGGCAATCAGCCCCAGCATTTT
TRBV7-6	-	TRBJ2-7	-	CAGSSTESSYEQYF	TGTGCCGGCAGCTCGACAGAGAGCTCCTACGAGCAGTACTTC
TRBV29-1	-	TRBJ1-2	-	CSVVTGKGPNYGYTF	TGCAGCGTTGTAACAGGAAAGGGGCCTAACTATGGCTACACCTTC
TRBV9	TRBD2	TRBJ2-3	once	CASSVAARVGGGTRTDTQYF	TGTGCCAGCAGCGTAGCCGCCCGGGTGGGCGGGGGGACTCGCACAGATACGCAGTATTTT
TRBV4-2	TRBD1	TRBJ2-7	-	CASSQDLGDSSTEQYF	TGTGCCAGCAGCCAAGATCTGGGGGACAGCTCTACGGAGCAGTACTTC
TRBV13	-	TRBJ2-7	-	CASSLAGSYEQYF	TGTGCCAGCAGCTTAGCGGGATCCTACGAGCAGTACTTC
TRBV5-1	TRBD2	TRBJ2-1	-	CAPSRTGGAYNEQFF	TGCGCCCCCAGCCGGACGGGGGGGGCCTACAATGAGCAGTTCTTC
TRBV25-1	TRBD1	TRBJ1-1	-	CASKGPIGGGQEAFF	TGTGCCAGCAAGGGGCCTATAGGCGGGGGACAGGAAGCTTTCTTT
TRBV6-2/TRBV6-3	-	TRBJ2-3	-	CASSYSRGSTDTQYF	TGTGCCAGCAGTTACTCGAGAGGTAGCACAGATACGCAGTATTTT
TRBV28	-	TRBJ2-6	once	CASSTQGWDGANVLTF	TGTGCCAGCAGTACCCAGGGATGGGACGGGGCCAACGTCCTGACTTTC
TRBV27	-	TRBJ1-1	once	CASSWVRGTEAFF	TGTGCCAGCAGTTGGGTTAGGGGCACTGAAGCTTTCTTT
TRBV6-6	-	TRBJ1-4	once	CASSLRTEGVEKLFF	TGTGCCAGCAGTCTACGGACTGAAGGTGTTGAAAAACTGTTTTTT
TRBV4-3	TRBD1	TRBJ1-4	-	CASSPKQGFNEKLFF	TGCGCCAGCAGCCCAAAACAGGGGTTCAATGAAAAACTGTTTTTT
TRBV6-6	TRBD2	TRBJ2-7	-	CASSYSRLAGAYEQYF	TGTGCCAGCAGTTACTCAAGGCTAGCGGGGGCCTACGAGCAGTACTTC
TRBV15	-	TRBJ2-1	-	CATSRDQEAYNEQFF	TGTGCCACCAGCAGAGATCAGGAGGCCTACAATGAGCAGTTCTTC
TRBV6-5	TRBD1	TRBJ2-2	-	CASSSGQGTGGELFF	TGTGCCAGCAGTTCTGGACAGGGGACCGGCGGGGAGCTGTTTTTT
TRBV5-5	TRBD1	TRBJ1-6	-	CASSLSGRGLRYNSPLHF	TGTGCCAGCAGCTTGTCGGGCAGGGGGCTAAGGTATAATTCACCCCTCCACTTT
TRBV2	-	TRBJ2-3	-	CASSEAVGTPGTNTQYF	TGTGCCAGCAGTGAAGCGGTGGGGACACCCGGGACGAATACGCAGTATTTT
TRBV5-1	-	TRBJ2-7	-	CASSLLRDSSYEQYF	TGCGCCAGCAGCTTGCTCAGGGACTCTTCCTACGAGCAGTACTTC
TRBV5-1	-	TRBJ2-7	-	CASSLGGGGRHYEQYF	TGCGCCAGCAGCCTGGGGGGCGGTGGGAGACACTACGAGCAGTACTTC
TRBV4-2	-	TRBJ2-7	-	CASSQTLKGESYEQYF	TGTGCCAGCAGCCAAACTTTGAAGGGGGAGAGCTACGAGCAGTACTTC
TRBV21-1	-	TRBJ2-2	-	CASSDTPNTGELFF	TGTGCCAGCAGCGACACTCCGAACACCGGGGAGCTGTTTTTT
TRBV11-3	-	TRBJ2-7	-	CASSLDQGGSYEQYF	TGTGCCAGCAGCTTAGATCAGGGCGGATCCTACGAGCAGTACTTC
TRBV6-1	TRBD1	TRBJ1-6	few	CASSEGTGVDSPLHF	TGTGCCAGCAGTGAAGGGACAGGGGTAGATTCACCCCTCCACTTT
TRBV12-3/TRBV12-4	TRBD1	TRBJ1-2	-	CASSAPGGSGYTF	TGTGCCAGCAGCGCCCCAGGGGGTAGCGGCTACACCTTC
TRBV28	TRBD1	TRBJ2-7	-	CASSLTGDLNEQYF	TGTGCCAGCAGTTTAACAGGGGATCTAAACGAGCAGTACTTC
TRBV30	-	TRBJ2-7	-	CAWSRSEEQYF	TGTGCCTGGAGTAGGTCTGAGGAGCAGTACTTC
TRBV18	TRBD1	TRBJ2-6	-	CASSPWVPGGPSGANVLTF	TGTGCCAGCTCACCCTGGGTACCAGGGGGTCCCTCTGGGGCCAACGTCCTGACTTTC
TRBV18	-	TRBJ1-2	medium-sized	CASSPPDTNYGYTF	TGTGCCAGCTCACCACCGGATACCAACTATGGCTACACCTTC
TRBV6-2/TRBV6-3	-	TRBJ2-1	once	CASSLETGFLFNEQFF	TGTGCCAGCAGCCTCGAGACAGGTTTTTTGTTCAATGAGCAGTTCTTC
TRBV7-6	TRBD1	TRBJ2-5	once	CASSPQGAQRETQYF	TGTGCCAGCAGCCCGCAGGGGGCTCAGCGGGAGACCCAGTACTTC
TRBV9	TRBD1	TRBJ2-3	-	CASSAWDRGTDTQYF	TGTGCCAGCAGCGCTTGGGACAGGGGCACAGATACGCAGTATTTT
TRBV19	-	TRBJ1-6	-	CASRGYGGGGSPLHF	TGTGCCAGTAGAGGGTACGGAGGAGGGGGTTCACCCCTCCACTTT
TRBV28	-	TRBJ1-2	-	CASSFGLSHGYTF	TGTGCCAGCAGTTTCGGACTGTCCCATGGCTACACCTTC
TRBV27	-	TRBJ1-3	-	CASSLGPWGNTIYF	TGTGCCAGCAGTTTGGGACCCTGGGGAAACACCATATATTTT
TRBV6-1	-	TRBJ2-2	once	CASSSAANTGELFF	TGTGCCAGCAGTTCGGCGGCGAACACCGGGGAGCTGTTTTTT
TRBV6-6	-	TRBJ2-7	once	CASNGGVNEQYF	TGTGCCAGCAACGGAGGGGTCAACGAGCAGTACTTC